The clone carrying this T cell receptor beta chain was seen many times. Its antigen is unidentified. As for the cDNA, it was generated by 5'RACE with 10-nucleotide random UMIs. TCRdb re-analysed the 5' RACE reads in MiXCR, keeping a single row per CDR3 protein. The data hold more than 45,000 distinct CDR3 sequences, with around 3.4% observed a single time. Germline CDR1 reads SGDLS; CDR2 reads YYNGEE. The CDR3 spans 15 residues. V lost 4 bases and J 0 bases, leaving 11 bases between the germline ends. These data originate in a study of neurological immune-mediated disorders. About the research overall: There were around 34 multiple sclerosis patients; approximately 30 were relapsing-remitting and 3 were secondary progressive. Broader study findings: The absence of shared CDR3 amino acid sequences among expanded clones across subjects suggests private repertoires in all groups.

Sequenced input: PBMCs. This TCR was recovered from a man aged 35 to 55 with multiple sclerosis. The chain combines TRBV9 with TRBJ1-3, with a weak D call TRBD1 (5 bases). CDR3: CASSPAGSSGNTIYF. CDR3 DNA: TGTGCCAGCAGCCCAGCAGGGAGCTCTGGAAACACCATATATTTT. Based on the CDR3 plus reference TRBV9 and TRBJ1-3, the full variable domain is DSGVTQTPKHLITATGQRVTLRCSPRSGDLSVYWYQQSLDQGLQFLIQYYNGEERAKGNILERFSAQQFPDLHSELNLSSLELGDSALYFCASSPAGSSGNTIYFGEGSWLTVV.